These T cell receptor beta chains were read from a single sample in a study of blood T cell repertoires in COVID-19. Sequenced by immunoSEQ multiplex PCR; TCRdb stores in-frame clones only, minus some. Of hundreds of thousands of clones listed, 75% to 90% are singletons. Sequenced material: peripheral blood. The receptors originated from a woman in her sixties or seventies with COVID-19, enrolled during active disease. CDR3s include the opening cysteine and the closing phenylalanine or tryptophan. A D gene is named only where the DNA matches it firmly. The size field is filled for only some rows; it gives once, few, many or a size class.

d_call,v_call,clone_size,j_call,cdr3_aa,cdr3_nt
.,TRBV28,.,TRBJ1-2,CASSLTDRGYTF,TGTGCCAGCAGTTTAACGGACAGAGGCTACACCTTC
TRBD2,TRBV3-1/TRBV3-2,.,TRBJ2-7,CASSQGRVSYEQYF,TGTGCCAGCAGCCAGGGGAGGGTCTCCTACGAGCAGTACTTC
TRBD1,TRBV19,.,TRBJ1-5,CASMKTGHQPQHF,TGTGCCAGTATGAAGACAGGGCATCAGCCCCAGCATTTT
.,TRBV28,.,TRBJ1-2,CASGLMGRGYTF,TGTGCCAGCGGCCTTATGGGGAGGGGCTACACCTTC
TRBD1,TRBV28,once,TRBJ1-1,CASSLWQGGTEAFF,TGTGCCAGCAGTTTATGGCAGGGGGGCACTGAAGCTTTCTTT
TRBD2,TRBV10-3,.,TRBJ2-7,CAIRAGLAGGLGEQYF,TGTGCCATCAGGGCAGGGCTAGCGGGGGGACTAGGGGAGCAGTACTTC
TRBD1,TRBV6-5,once,TRBJ1-2,CASRTGALGYTF,TGTGCCAGCAGGACAGGGGCCCTGGGCTACACCTTC
TRBD1,TRBV29-1,.,TRBJ1-2,CSVGQDYGYTF,TGCAGCGTGGGACAGGACTATGGCTACACCTTC
TRBD1,TRBV28,.,TRBJ1-4,CASSPPGQGGEKLFF,TGTGCCAGCAGTCCGCCGGGACAGGGAGGTGAAAAACTGTTTTTT
.,TRBV27,.,TRBJ2-6,CASRTSGANVLTF,TGTGCCAGCAGGACATCTGGGGCCAACGTCCTGACTTTC
.,TRBV19,once,TRBJ1-5,CASSITQGMHNSNQPQHF,TGTGCCAGTAGTATAACGCAGGGGATGCATAATAGCAATCAGCCCCAGCATTTT
.,TRBV6-2/TRBV6-3,.,TRBJ2-7,CASSSAEHSYEQYF,TGTGCCAGCAGTTCAGCGGAACACTCCTACGAGCAGTACTTC
TRBD1,TRBV28,.,TRBJ1-2,CASSFGQVGGYTF,TGTGCCAGCAGTTTCGGACAGGTGGGCGGCTACACCTTC
.,TRBV20-1,.,TRBJ1-5,CSASISSNQPQHF,TGCAGTGCTAGTATTAGTTCCAATCAGCCCCAGCATTTT
TRBD1,TRBV18,.,TRBJ1-2,CASSPRTGGGQGYGYTF,TGTGCCAGCTCACCAAGGACAGGGGGCGGTCAAGGCTATGGCTACACCTTC
.,TRBV4-1,few,TRBJ2-1,CASSQVLIGRAEGNEQFF,TGCGCCAGCAGCCAAGTTCTAATAGGTCGGGCGGAGGGGAATGAGCAGTTCTTC
TRBD1,TRBV19,.,TRBJ2-7,CASSMDRDRGRWEQYF,TGTGCCAGTAGTATGGATAGGGACAGGGGTCGATGGGAGCAGTACTTC
.,TRBV11-3,.,TRBJ1-1,CASSFLETEAFF,TGTGCCAGCAGCTTCTTGGAGACTGAAGCTTTCTTT
.,TRBV4-1,.,TRBJ2-1,CASSQRRRDEISNEQFF,TGCGCCAGCAGCCAACGGAGGCGGGACGAGATTTCCAATGAGCAGTTCTTC
.,TRBV6-4,.,TRBJ1-3,CASRGLGNTIYF,TGTGCCAGCAGGGGGCTTGGAAACACCATATATTTT
TRBD2,TRBV19,.,TRBJ2-3,CATRRGGRDTQYF,TGTGCCACCCGTAGGGGAGGGAGGGATACGCAGTATTTT
.,TRBV4-3,.,TRBJ1-6,CASSQEVQGGSPLHF,TGCGCCAGCAGCCAAGAAGTGCAGGGCGGTTCACCCCTCCACTTT
.,TRBV19,.,TRBJ2-5,CASSISGTEGETQYF,TGTGCCAGTAGTATATCCGGGACGGAGGGAGAGACCCAGTACTTC
.,TRBV24-1,.,TRBJ2-1,CATSDGTGFEQFF,TGTGCCACCAGTGATGGAACAGGGTTTGAGCAGTTCTTC
.,TRBV30,.,TRBJ2-4,CAWSVLLGGVATKNIQYF,TGTGCCTGGAGTGTACTTCTCGGGGGAGTTGCGACCAAAAACATTCAGTACTTC
TRBD1,TRBV18,.,TRBJ1-1,CASSPPGGAGTEAFF,TGTGCCAGCTCACCACCAGGGGGCGCAGGCACTGAAGCTTTCTTT
TRBD2,TRBV10-2,.,TRBJ2-1,CASSVGLAGNEQFF,TGCGCCAGCAGTGTAGGACTAGCAGGCAATGAGCAGTTCTTC
TRBD1,TRBV28,.,TRBJ1-5,CATRQGFQPQHF,TGTGCCACCCGACAGGGATTTCAGCCCCAGCATTTT
.,TRBV28,.,TRBJ2-3,CASSFPWGGDTDTQYF,TGTGCCAGCAGTTTCCCCTGGGGAGGAGACACAGATACGCAGTATTTT
TRBD2,TRBV15,.,TRBJ2-1,CATRGTSRNNNEQFF,TGTGCCACCAGAGGGACTAGCAGAAATAACAATGAGCAGTTCTTC
TRBD1,TRBV28,.,TRBJ1-4,CASSSQGGTNEKLFF,TGTGCCAGCAGTTCCCAAGGGGGCACTAATGAAAAACTGTTTTTT
.,TRBV11-2,few,TRBJ1-2,CASSFTEYGYTF,TGTGCCAGCAGCTTTACAGAGTATGGCTACACCTTC
TRBD1,TRBV7-2,.,TRBJ2-3,CASSFDRGTDTQYF,TGTGCCAGCAGCTTCGACAGGGGCACAGATACGCAGTATTTT
.,TRBV30,.,TRBJ2-7,CAWSSGATYEQYF,TGTGCCTGGAGTAGCGGAGCGACCTACGAGCAGTACTTC
.,TRBV7-8,.,TRBJ2-1,CASRQGLGEQFF,TGTGCCAGCAGGCAGGGCTTGGGTGAGCAGTTCTTC
.,TRBV11-3,.,TRBJ2-1,CASSLVRRYNEQFF,TGTGCCAGCAGCTTAGTTCGCAGATACAATGAGCAGTTCTTC
.,TRBV28,.,TRBJ1-2,CASSLLPGGYGYTF,TGTGCCAGCAGTTTATTGCCCGGGGGCTATGGCTACACCTTC
TRBD2,TRBV29-1,.,TRBJ2-2,CSVLGRDGVGELFF,TGCAGCGTTTTAGGGAGGGACGGAGTCGGGGAGCTGTTTTTT
TRBD1,TRBV6-1,.,TRBJ1-2,CASSELTGGGGYTF,TGTGCCAGCAGTGAACTCACAGGGGGCGGTGGCTACACCTTC
TRBD1,TRBV29-1,.,TRBJ2-2,CSVAGGARTGELFF,TGCAGCGTTGCAGGGGGCGCGAGAACCGGGGAGCTGTTTTTT
TRBD1,TRBV19,.,TRBJ1-1,CASSPGTAKNTEAFF,TGTGCCAGTAGCCCCGGGACAGCAAAGAACACTGAAGCTTTCTTT
.,TRBV30,.,TRBJ1-5,CAWARQVNQPQHF,TGTGCCTGGGCGAGACAAGTCAATCAGCCCCAGCATTTT
.,TRBV2,.,TRBJ2-5,CASSRGRDQETQYF,TGTGCCAGCAGTCGAGGCCGAGATCAAGAGACCCAGTACTTC
.,TRBV5-1,.,TRBJ1-1,CASSAGPRNTEAFF,TGCGCCAGCAGCGCGGGACCCAGGAACACTGAAGCTTTCTTT
TRBD2,TRBV29-1,.,TRBJ2-1,CSVAGLALNNEQFF,TGCAGCGTTGCGGGACTAGCCCTAAACAATGAGCAGTTCTTC
TRBD2,TRBV3-1/TRBV3-2,.,TRBJ2-1,CASSPGLAGSNEQFF,TGTGCCAGCAGCCCCGGACTAGCGGGGAGCAATGAGCAGTTCTTC
TRBD2,TRBV5-4,.,TRBJ2-1,CASMTSGSLSYNEQFF,TGTGCCAGCATGACTAGCGGGAGTCTCTCCTACAATGAGCAGTTCTTC
TRBD2,TRBV19,.,TRBJ2-1,CASNSLAGIYNEQFF,TGTGCCAGTAACTCTCTAGCGGGAATCTACAATGAGCAGTTCTTC
.,TRBV19,.,TRBJ1-2,CASSIGRGDGYTF,TGTGCCAGTAGTATAGGCAGGGGAGATGGCTACACCTTC
.,TRBV11-2,.,TRBJ2-5,CASSPTTGQETQYF,TGTGCCAGCAGCCCTACTACAGGACAAGAGACCCAGTACTTC
.,TRBV5-1,.,TRBJ1-1,CASRAGRTEAFF,TGCGCCAGCAGGGCAGGCAGGACTGAAGCTTTCTTT